Given below is one TCR beta chain in context. Its specificity is unknown. The sample belongs to a study of blood T cells in healthy people across ages. Through a sample-barcoded 5' primer and a J-beta primer mix, a second PCR was run for roughly 6 to 12 cycles. TCRdb independently ran MiXCR on the 5' RACE reads; one entry per CDR3 protein. The table lists 1.5 million or so distinct CDR3 sequences, roughly 45% of them singletons. The study, taken as a whole, reports: When set beside aged donors, long-lived donors presented more naive CD4+ cells and higher diversity.

This TCR derives from a woman aged 18 to 35 in good health. The sequencing input was blood.

This chain's CDR3 is CASSSRYDNSPLHF. CDR3 sequence (DNA): TGTGCCAGCAGCTCCCGGTACGATAATTCACCCCTCCACTTT. V is TRBV13 and J is TRBJ1-6; D is unclear. V was clipped by 4 bases and J by 5 bases, with 9 bases between them. Germline CDR1 is PRHDT and CDR2 is FYEKMQ (reference sequence). The length of the CDR3 is 14 residues.